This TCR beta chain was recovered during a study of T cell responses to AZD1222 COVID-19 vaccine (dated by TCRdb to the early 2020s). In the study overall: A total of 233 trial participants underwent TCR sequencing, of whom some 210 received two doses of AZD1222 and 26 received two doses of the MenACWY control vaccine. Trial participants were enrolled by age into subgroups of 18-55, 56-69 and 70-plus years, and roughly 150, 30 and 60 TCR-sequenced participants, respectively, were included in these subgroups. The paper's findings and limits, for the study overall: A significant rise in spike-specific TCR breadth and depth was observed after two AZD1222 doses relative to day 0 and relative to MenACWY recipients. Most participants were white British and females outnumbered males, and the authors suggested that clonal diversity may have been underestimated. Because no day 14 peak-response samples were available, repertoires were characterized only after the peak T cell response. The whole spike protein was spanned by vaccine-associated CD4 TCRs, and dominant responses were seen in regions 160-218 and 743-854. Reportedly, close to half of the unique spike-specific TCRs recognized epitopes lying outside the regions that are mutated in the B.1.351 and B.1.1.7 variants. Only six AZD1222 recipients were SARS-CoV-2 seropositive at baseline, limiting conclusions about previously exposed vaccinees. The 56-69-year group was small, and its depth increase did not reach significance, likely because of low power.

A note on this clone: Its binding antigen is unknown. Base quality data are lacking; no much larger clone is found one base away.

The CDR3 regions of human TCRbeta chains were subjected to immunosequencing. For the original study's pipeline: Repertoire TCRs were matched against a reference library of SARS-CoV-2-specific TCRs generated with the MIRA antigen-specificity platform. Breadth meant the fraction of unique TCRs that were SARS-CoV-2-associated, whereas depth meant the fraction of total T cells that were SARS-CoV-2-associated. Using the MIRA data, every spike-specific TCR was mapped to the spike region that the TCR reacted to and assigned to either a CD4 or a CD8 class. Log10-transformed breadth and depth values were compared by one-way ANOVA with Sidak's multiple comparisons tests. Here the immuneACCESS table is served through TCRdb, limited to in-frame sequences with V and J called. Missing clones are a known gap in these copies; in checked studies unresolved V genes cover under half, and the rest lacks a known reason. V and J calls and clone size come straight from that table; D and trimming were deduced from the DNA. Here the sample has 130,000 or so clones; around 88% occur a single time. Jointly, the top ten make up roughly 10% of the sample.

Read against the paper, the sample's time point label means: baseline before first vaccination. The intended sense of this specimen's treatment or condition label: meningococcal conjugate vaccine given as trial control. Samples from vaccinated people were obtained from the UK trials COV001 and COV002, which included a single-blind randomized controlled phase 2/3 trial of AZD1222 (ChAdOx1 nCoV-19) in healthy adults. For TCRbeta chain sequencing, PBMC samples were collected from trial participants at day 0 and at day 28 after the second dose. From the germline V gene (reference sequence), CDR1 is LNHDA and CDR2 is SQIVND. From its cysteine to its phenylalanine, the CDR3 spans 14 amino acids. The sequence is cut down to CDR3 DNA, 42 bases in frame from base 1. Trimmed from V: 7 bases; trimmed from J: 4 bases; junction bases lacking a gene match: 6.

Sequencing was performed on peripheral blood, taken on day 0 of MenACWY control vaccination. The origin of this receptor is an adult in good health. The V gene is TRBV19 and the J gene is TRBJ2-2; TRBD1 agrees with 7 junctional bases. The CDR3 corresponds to CASIEEGATGELFF. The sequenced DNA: TGTGCCAGTATCGAAGAGGGGGCCACCGGGGAGCTGTTTTTT.